The clone carrying this T cell receptor beta chain showed up many times. TCRdb independently ran MiXCR on the 5' RACE reads; one entry per CDR3 protein. Here the sample spans approximately 52,000 distinct CDR3 sequences, roughly 5% being singletons. The CDR3 sequence is 16 residues long. V was trimmed by 2 bases and J by 4 bases, leaving 14 bases between them. From germline, CDR1 is SGHTA and CDR2 FQGNSA. The time point denotes: sample taken at primary tumor resection. Frozen PBMC, nontumor lung or tumor provided whole RNA, which was sequenced unsorted. The entry originates in a study of spatial heterogeneity in lung cancer.

The clonotype comes from a male donor with early-stage non-small cell lung cancer. Sequenced material: PBMCs, taken at surgery. This sequence joins TRBV7-2 and TRBJ1-4; tentative D call: TRBD1 (5 bases). CDR3 DNA sequence: TGTGCCAGCAGCTTACTTGGTCCCGGGGGTAATGAAAAACTGTTTTTT. Translated, it gives CASSLLGPGGNEKLFF.